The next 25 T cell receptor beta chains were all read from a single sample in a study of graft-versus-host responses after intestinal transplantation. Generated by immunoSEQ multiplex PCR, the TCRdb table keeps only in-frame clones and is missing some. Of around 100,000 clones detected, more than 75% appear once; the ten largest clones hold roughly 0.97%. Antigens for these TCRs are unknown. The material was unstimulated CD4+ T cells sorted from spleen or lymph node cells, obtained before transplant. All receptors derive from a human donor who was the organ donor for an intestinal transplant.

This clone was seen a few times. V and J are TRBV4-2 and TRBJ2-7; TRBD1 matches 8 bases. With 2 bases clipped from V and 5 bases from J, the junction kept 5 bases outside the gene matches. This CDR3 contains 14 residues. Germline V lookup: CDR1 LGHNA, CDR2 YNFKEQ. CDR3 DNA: TGTGCCAGCAGCCAACAATTGACAGGGGACGAGCAGTACTTC. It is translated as CASSQQLTGDEQYF.

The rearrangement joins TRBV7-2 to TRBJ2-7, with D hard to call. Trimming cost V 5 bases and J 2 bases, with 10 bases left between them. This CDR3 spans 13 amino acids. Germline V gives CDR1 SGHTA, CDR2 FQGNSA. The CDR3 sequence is CASSPVTTYEQYF. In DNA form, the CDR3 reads TGTGCCAGCAGCCCAGTAACTACCTACGAGCAGTACTTC.

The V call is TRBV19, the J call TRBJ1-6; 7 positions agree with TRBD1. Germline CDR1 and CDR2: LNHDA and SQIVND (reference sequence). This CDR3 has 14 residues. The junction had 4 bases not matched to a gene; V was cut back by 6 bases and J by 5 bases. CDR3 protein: CASREQGNNSPLHF. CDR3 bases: TGTGCCAGTAGAGAACAGGGGAATAATTCACCCCTCCACTTT.

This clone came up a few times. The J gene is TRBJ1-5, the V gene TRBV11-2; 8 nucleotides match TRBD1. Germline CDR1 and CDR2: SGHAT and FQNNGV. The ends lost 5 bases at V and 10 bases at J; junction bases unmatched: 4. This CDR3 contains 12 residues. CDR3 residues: CASSLTGGPQHF. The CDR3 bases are TGTGCCAGCAGCCTTACAGGGGGTCCCCAGCATTTT.

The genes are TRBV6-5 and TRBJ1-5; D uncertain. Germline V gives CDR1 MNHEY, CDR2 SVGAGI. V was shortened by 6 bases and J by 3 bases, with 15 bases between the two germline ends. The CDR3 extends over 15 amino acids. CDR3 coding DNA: TGTGCCAGCAGGCTTCGAGGAGGGCACAATCAGCCCCAGCATTTT. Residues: CASRLRGGHNQPQHF.

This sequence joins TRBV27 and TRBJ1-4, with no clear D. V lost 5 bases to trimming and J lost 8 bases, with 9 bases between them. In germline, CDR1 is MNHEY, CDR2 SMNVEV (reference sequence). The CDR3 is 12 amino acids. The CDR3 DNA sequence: TGTGCCAGCAGTAACAACCACGAAAAACTGTTTTTT. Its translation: CASSNNHEKLFF.

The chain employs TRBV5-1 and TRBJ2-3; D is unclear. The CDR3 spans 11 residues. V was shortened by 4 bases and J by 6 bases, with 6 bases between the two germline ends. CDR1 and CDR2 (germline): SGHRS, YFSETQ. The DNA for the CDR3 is TGCGCCAGCAGCGGCCGGGATACGCAGTATTTT. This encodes CASSGRDTQYF.

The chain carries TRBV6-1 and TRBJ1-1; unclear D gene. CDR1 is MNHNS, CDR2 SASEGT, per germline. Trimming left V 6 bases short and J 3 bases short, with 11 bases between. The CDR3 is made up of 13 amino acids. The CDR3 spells CASRTQAYTEAFF. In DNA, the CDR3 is TGTGCCAGCAGGACCCAGGCGTACACTGAAGCTTTCTTT.

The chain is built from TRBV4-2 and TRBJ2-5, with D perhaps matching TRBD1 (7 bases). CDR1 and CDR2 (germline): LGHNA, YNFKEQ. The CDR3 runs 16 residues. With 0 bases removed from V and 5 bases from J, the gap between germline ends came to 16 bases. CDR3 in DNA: TGTGCCAGCAGCCAAGATGGCGGGACAGCCGGGGAGACCCAGTACTTC. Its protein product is CASSQDGGTAGETQYF.

CDR3 region: CAISGQDSNYGYTF. The DNA of the CDR3 is TGTGCCATCAGTGGACAGGATTCTAACTATGGCTACACCTTC. The rearrangement links TRBV10-3 to TRBJ1-2; D is possibly TRBD1 (6 bases). CDR3 length equals 14 residues. Trimming left V 4 bases short and J 0 bases short, with 9 bases between. CDR1 and CDR2 from the germline V gene are ENHRY and SYGVKD.

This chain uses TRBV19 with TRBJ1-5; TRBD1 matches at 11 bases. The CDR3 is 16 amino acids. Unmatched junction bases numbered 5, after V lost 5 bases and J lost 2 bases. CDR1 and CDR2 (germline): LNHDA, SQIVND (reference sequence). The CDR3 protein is CASSRTGGMGNQPQHF. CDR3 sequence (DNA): TGTGCCAGTAGTCGGACAGGGGGCATGGGCAATCAGCCCCAGCATTTT.

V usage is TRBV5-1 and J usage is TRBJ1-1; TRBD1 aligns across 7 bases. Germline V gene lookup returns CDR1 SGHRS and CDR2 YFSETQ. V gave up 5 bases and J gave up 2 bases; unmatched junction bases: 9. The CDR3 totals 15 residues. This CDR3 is CASRDRTTHNTEAFF. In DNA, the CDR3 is TGCGCCAGCAGGGACAGGACCACCCATAACACTGAAGCTTTCTTT.

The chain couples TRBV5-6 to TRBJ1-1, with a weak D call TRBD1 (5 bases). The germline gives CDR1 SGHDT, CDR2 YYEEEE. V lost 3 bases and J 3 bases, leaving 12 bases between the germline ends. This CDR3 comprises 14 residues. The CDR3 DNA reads TGTGCCAGCAGCTCAATCACAGGTTACACTGAAGCTTTCTTT. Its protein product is CASSSITGYTEAFF.

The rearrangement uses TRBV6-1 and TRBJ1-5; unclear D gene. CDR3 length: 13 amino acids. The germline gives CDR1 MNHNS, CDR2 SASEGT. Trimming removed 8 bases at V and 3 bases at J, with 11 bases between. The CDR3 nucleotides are TGTGCCAGCCGGAGGACTCACAATCAGCCCCAGCATTTT. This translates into CASRRTHNQPQHF.

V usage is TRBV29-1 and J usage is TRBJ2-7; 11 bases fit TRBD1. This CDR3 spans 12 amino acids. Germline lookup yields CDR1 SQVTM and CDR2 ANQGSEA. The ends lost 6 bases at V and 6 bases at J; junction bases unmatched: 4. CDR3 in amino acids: CSVRTGGVEQYF. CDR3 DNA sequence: TGCAGCGTCCGGACAGGGGGCGTCGAGCAGTACTTC.

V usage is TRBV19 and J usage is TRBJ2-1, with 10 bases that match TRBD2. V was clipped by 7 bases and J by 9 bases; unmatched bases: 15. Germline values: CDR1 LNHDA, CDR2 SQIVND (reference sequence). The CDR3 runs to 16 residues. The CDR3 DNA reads TGTGCCAGTAAAGCCCAGGTCAGCGGGGGGGGGAGTGAGCAGTTCTTC. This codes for CASKAQVSGGGSEQFF.

CDR3 amino acids: CASQAGGSNQPQHF. CDR3 in DNA: TGCGCCAGCCAAGCAGGGGGAAGCAATCAGCCCCAGCATTTT. The rearrangement joins TRBV10-2 to TRBJ1-5, with 7 bases that match TRBD1. J was trimmed by 1 base and V by 8 bases; bases with no gene match: 5. Germline V gives CDR1 WSHSY, CDR2 SAAADI. The CDR3 runs 14 residues.

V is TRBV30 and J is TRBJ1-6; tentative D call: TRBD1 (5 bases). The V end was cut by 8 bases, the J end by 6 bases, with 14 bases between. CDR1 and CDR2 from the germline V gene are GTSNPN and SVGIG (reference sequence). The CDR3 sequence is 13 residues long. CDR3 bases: TGTGCCGGGACCAGCGGGGGTAATTCACCCCTCCACTTT. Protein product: CAGTSGGNSPLHF.

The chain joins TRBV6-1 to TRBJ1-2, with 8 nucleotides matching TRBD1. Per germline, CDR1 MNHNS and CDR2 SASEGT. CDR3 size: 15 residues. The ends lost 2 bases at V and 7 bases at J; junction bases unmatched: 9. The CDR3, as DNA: TGTGCCAGCAGTGAATATCAATGGACAGGGAGTGGCTACACCTTC. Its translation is CASSEYQWTGSGYTF.

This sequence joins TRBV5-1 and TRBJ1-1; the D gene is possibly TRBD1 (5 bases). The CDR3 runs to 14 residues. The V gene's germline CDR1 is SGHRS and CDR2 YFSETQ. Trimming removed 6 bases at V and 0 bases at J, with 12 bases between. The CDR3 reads CASNERGLNTEAFF. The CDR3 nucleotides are TGCGCCAGCAACGAGAGGGGACTGAACACTGAAGCTTTCTTT.

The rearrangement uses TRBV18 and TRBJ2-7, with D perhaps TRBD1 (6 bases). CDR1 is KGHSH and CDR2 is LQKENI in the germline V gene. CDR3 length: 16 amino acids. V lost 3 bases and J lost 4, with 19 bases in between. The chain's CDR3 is CASSPPRGSLFYEQYF. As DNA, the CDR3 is TGTGCCAGCTCACCTCCCAGGGGCTCCCTCTTTTACGAGCAGTACTTC.

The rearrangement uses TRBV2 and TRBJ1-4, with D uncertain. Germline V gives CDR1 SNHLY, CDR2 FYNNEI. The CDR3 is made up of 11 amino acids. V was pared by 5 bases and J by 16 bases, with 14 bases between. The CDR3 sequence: CASSPDSGRFF. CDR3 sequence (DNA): TGTGCCAGCAGTCCCGACTCTGGAAGGTTTTTT. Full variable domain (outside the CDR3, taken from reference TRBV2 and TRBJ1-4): EPEVTQTPSHQVTQMGQEVILRCVPISNHLYFYWYRQILGQKVEFLVSFYNNEISEKSEIFDDQFSVERPDGSNFTLKIRSTKLEDSAMYFCASSPDSGRFFGSGTQLSVL.

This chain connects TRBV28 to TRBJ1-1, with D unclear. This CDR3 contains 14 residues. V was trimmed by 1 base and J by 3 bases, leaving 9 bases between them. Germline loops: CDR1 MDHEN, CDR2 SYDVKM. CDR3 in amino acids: CASSLLGLDTEAFF. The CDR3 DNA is TGTGCCAGCAGTTTATTGGGTTTGGACACTGAAGCTTTCTTT.

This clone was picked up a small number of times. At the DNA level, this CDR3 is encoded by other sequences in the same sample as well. The CDR3 spells CTSSLGIRPLSGNTIYF. CDR3 DNA sequence: TGCACCAGCAGCCTCGGTATCAGGCCCCTCTCTGGAAACACCATATATTTT. The genes are TRBV1 and TRBJ1-3; the tabulated D call, TRBD1, remains unverified against the DNA. TRBV1 is reported as a pseudogene. The CDR3 sequence is 17 residues long.

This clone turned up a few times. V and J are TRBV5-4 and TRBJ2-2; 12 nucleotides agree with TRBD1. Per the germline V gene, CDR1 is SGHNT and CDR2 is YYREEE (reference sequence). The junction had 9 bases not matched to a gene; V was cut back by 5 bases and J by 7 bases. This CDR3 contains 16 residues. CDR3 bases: TGTGCCAGCAGTCGCCCGGGACAGGGGGCTGTCGGGGAGCTGTTTTTT. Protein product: CASSRPGQGAVGELFF.